The 18 T cell receptor beta chains below all came from one sample that was sequenced in a study of shared T cell receptors in the human thymus. Profiled with immunoSEQ multiplex PCR; TCRdb holds only in-frame clones, not every one. The sample consists of 540,000 or so clones, approximately 78% of them appearing once. A further study also used this sample, focusing on human thymus T cells.

The sample consisted of thymocytes. These receptors came from a boy under three years old with a congenital heart defect.

The chain carries TRBV25-1 and TRBJ2-1; D ambiguous. V was trimmed by 7 bases and J by 2 bases, leaving 18 bases between them. The germline V gene encodes CDR1 MGHDK and CDR2 SYGVNS. The CDR3 has 16 residues. The CDR3 protein is CASTLKGRLAYNEQFF. CDR3 nucleotide sequence: TGTGCCAGCACTCTGAAAGGTAGACTGGCCTACAATGAGCAGTTCTTC.

The genes are TRBV5-4 and TRBJ2-3; 8 bases fit TRBD2. V was pared by 4 bases and J by 1 base, with 5 bases of the junction left unmatched. CDR1 is SGHNT, CDR2 YYREEE, per germline (reference sequence). This CDR3 comprises 15 residues. CDR3 protein: CASSRPAGGTDTQYF. CDR3 nucleotides: TGTGCCAGCAGCCGGCCAGCGGGAGGCACAGATACGCAGTATTTT.

The chain couples TRBV5-6 to TRBJ1-1; the D gene is possibly TRBD1 (5 bases). Trimming pared 3 bases from V and 1 base from J, leaving 16 bases between. The CDR3 is 16 residues long. The germline V gene encodes CDR1 SGHDT and CDR2 YYEEEE. The CDR3 sequence: CASSSFPGGGNTEAFF. As DNA, the CDR3 is TGTGCCAGCAGCTCGTTCCCCGGGGGGGGGAACACTGAAGCTTTCTTT. The full variable domain, with the rest looked up from reference TRBV5-6 and TRBJ1-1, is DAGVTQSPTHLIKTRGQQVTLRCSPKSGHDTVSWYQQALGQGPQFIFQYYEEEERQRGNFPDRFSGHQFPNYSSELNVNALLLGDSALYLCASSSFPGGGNTEAFFGQGTRLTVV.

This chain links TRBV12-5 with TRBJ2-6; weak D call: TRBD1 (6 bases). This CDR3 is built from 17 residues. Trimming pared 0 bases from V and 1 base from J, leaving 10 bases between. Per the germline V gene, CDR1 is LGHNT and CDR2 is FRNRAP. Here the CDR3 DNA reads TGTGCTAGTGGTTTGGTAGGGGGAGAGTCTGGGGCCAACGTCCTGACTTTC. Translation gives CASGLVGGESGANVLTF.

The chain uses TRBV9 and TRBJ2-1, with TRBD2 identical over 10 bases. In germline, CDR1 is SGDLS, CDR2 YYNGEE. Unmatched junction bases numbered 10, after V lost 4 bases and J lost 6 bases. The CDR3 sequence is 16 residues long. The CDR3 sequence: CASSPGSGTSVNEQFF. The CDR3 bases are TGTGCCAGCAGCCCGGGATCCGGGACTAGCGTCAATGAGCAGTTCTTC.

The chain recombines TRBV25-1 with TRBJ2-3; 12 nucleotides line up with TRBD2. CDR3 length: 18 residues. Trimming at V came to 4 bases and at J to 5 bases, leaving 13 bases not matched to a gene. In germline, CDR1 is MGHDK, CDR2 SYGVNS. For the CDR3, the DNA is TGTGCCAGCAGTGGACGACTAGCGGGAGTTTATGGCGGAGATACGCAGTATTTT. It encodes CASSGRLAGVYGGDTQYF.

The V gene is TRBV6-5, the J gene TRBJ2-7; 10 positions agree with TRBD1. Germline CDR1 MNHEY, CDR2 SVGAGI. The length of the CDR3 is 16 residues. Trimming took 4 bases from V and 7 from J; bases not matched to a gene: 13. For the CDR3, the DNA is TGTGCCAGCAGTTCCGCGGGACAGGGGCAAGGGGGGGAGCAGTACTTC. Its protein product is CASSSAGQGQGGEQYF.

V and J are TRBV15 and TRBJ1-5; TRBD1 is a possible D gene (5 bases). The germline V gene encodes CDR1 LNHNV and CDR2 YYDKDF (reference sequence). Trimming removed 0 bases from V and 0 bases from J, with 12 bases in between. This CDR3 comprises 17 residues. The CDR3 protein is CATSRDPGGDSNQPQHF. CDR3 bases: TGTGCCACCAGCAGAGATCCGGGGGGGGATAGCAATCAGCCCCAGCATTTT.

This chain connects TRBV7-8 to TRBJ2-7; no reliable D call. Germline loops: CDR1 SGHVS, CDR2 FQNEAQ. V was cut by 2 bases and J by 0 bases, with 8 bases left in between. The CDR3 contains 14 residues. In DNA form, the CDR3 reads TGTGCCAGCAGCTTAACTGCCCTCTCCTACGAGCAGTACTTC. Translated, it gives CASSLTALSYEQYF.

This chain uses TRBV25-1 with TRBJ2-3; D call uncertain. Germline V lookup: CDR1 MGHDK, CDR2 SYGVNS. This CDR3 is built from 15 residues. Trimming took 5 bases from V and 6 from J, leaving 18 bases between them. The CDR3 reads CASSPYSNVLDTQYF. The CDR3 DNA reads as TGTGCCAGCAGTCCATACTCTAATGTCCTGGATACGCAGTATTTT.

The chain combines TRBV7-2 with TRBJ1-4, with D unclear. CDR1 and CDR2 from the germline V gene are SGHTA and FQGNSA. This CDR3 is built from 14 residues. The V end was cut by 5 bases, the J end by 7 bases, with 14 bases between. The CDR3 protein is CASSPSGLREKLFF. The CDR3 nucleotides are TGTGCCAGCAGCCCTTCTGGACTTCGTGAAAAACTGTTTTTT. The variable domain in full, with the rest retrieved from reference TRBV7-2 and TRBJ1-4, is GAGVSQSPSNKVTEKGKDVELRCDPISGHTALYWYRQSLGQGLEFLIYFQGNSAPDKSGLPSDRFSAERTGGSVSTLTIQRTQQEDSAVYLCASSPSGLREKLFFGSGTQLSVL.

V usage is TRBV5-1 and J usage is TRBJ2-5; 16 positions agree with TRBD2. V dropped 0 bases and J dropped 5; count of bases not matched to a gene: 7. CDR1 is SGHRS, CDR2 YFSETQ, per germline. This CDR3 has 18 amino acids. The CDR3 coding sequence is TGCGCCAGCAGCTTGGGGGGACTAGCGGGAGGGCCTGTGGAGACCCAGTACTTC. This encodes CASSLGGLAGGPVETQYF.

The V and J genes are TRBV30 and TRBJ2-5; TRBD2 is a possible D gene (6 bases). The CDR3 is made up of 13 amino acids. The germline CDR1 and CDR2 sequences are GTSNPN and SVGIG (reference sequence). The ends were cut back, 8 bases at V and 4 bases at J, with 17 bases in the middle. This CDR3 reads CALHGIGRETQYF. The DNA for the CDR3 is TGTGCCCTCCACGGCATCGGGAGAGAGACCCAGTACTTC.

This clone was counted once. The rearrangement links TRBV28 to TRBJ2-7; D is possibly TRBD1 (5 bases). Germline V gene data show CDR1 as MDHEN and CDR2 as SYDVKM. The CDR3 sequence is 16 residues long. V gave up 6 bases and J gave up 3 bases, with 21 bases separating them. CDR3 amino acids: CASRLGPHRVYYEQYF. DNA for the CDR3: TGTGCCAGCAGACTGGGGCCGCACAGAGTCTACTACGAGCAGTACTTC.

This chain uses TRBV25-1 with TRBJ2-7; 7 positions match TRBD2. This CDR3 has 15 residues. In germline, CDR1 is MGHDK, CDR2 SYGVNS. Trimming cost V 4 bases and J 7 bases; bases outside gene matches: 13. CDR3 loop: CASSGSGKPSLEQYF. CDR3 DNA: TGTGCCAGCAGTGGAAGCGGGAAACCTTCCTTGGAGCAGTACTTC.

This chain joins TRBV4-2 and TRBJ2-3; D perhaps matches TRBD2 (5 bases). There are 15 residues in the CDR3. In germline, CDR1 is LGHNA, CDR2 YNFKEQ. The germline V and J ends were trimmed by 8 bases and 1 base, with 16 bases remaining between them. For the CDR3, the DNA is TGTGCCAGCGCCGTGGAGGCGCTGTGCACAGATACGCAGTATTTT. As protein: CASAVEALCTDTQYF.

This clone showed up just a few times. This chain connects TRBV5-1 to TRBJ2-1; possible D gene TRBD2, 6 bases. Looked up from germline, CDR1 is SGHRS and CDR2 is YFSETQ. CDR3 length: 15 residues. The ends were cut back, 3 bases at V and 0 bases at J, with 10 bases in the middle. DNA for the CDR3: TGCGCCAGCAGCTGTGGGGGGAGCTCCTACAATGAGCAGTTCTTC. Protein sequence: CASSCGGSSYNEQFF.

V gene TRBV9 combines with J gene TRBJ2-7; D ambiguous. Germline V gene data show CDR1 as SGDLS and CDR2 as YYNGEE. The CDR3 consists of 11 residues. Trimming shortened V by 5 bases and J by 3 bases, and 6 bases separated the two germline ends. The CDR3 nucleotides read TGTGCCAGCAGGATACACTACGAGCAGTACTTC. Its protein product is CASRIHYEQYF.